One and the same sample provided the 7 T cell receptor beta chains below, sequenced in a study of cytomegalovirus exposure and HLA in healthy donors. PCR amplification relied on 60 Vbeta primers (plus 13 Jbeta primers). Sequencing was performed with immunoSEQ multiplex PCR; in TCRdb, only in-frame clones are kept and a portion is missing. This table has about 120,000 clones, about four fifths appearing once. Sequencing was done on a sample of PBMCs. These receptors were obtained from a young man in good health and CMV-seronegative.

The chain links TRBV6-5 to TRBJ2-3; the D gene is possibly TRBD2 (5 bases). This CDR3 comprises 14 residues. Between the trimmed V and J ends, which lost 3 bases and 2 bases, there was a span of 9 bases. Per the germline V gene, CDR1 is MNHEY and CDR2 is SVGAGI. CDR3 protein: CASSYQDFTDTQYF. CDR3 sequence (DNA): TGTGCCAGCAGTTATCAGGACTTCACAGATACGCAGTATTTT.

The chain is built from TRBV7-2 and TRBJ2-1; weak D call: TRBD2 (6 bases). V was trimmed by 4 bases and J by 3 bases, leaving 10 bases between them. This CDR3 region has 14 residues. Germline assignment: CDR1 SGHTA and CDR2 FQGNSA. In DNA, the CDR3 is TGTGCCAGCAGCTGGGGGAGGTTCTACAATGAGCAGTTCTTC. This translates into CASSWGRFYNEQFF.

The rearrangement joins TRBV2 to TRBJ2-3; TRBD2 aligns across 12 bases. V shed 5 bases and J 5 bases; nucleotides not matched to a gene: 8. This CDR3 region has 16 residues. Germline CDR1 reads SNHLY; CDR2 reads FYNNEI. The CDR3 DNA reads TGTGCCAGCAGTCCCCGACTAGCGGGAGTGAGAGATACGCAGTATTTT. Protein sequence: CASSPRLAGVRDTQYF.

V usage is TRBV11-1 and J usage is TRBJ1-1; D might be TRBD1 (6 bases). V shed 5 bases and J shed 3 bases, with 19 bases lying between them. The length of the CDR3 is 16 residues. The germline V gene encodes CDR1 SGHAT and CDR2 FQDESV (reference sequence). The CDR3 sequence is CASSHRKGHPHTEAFF. The CDR3 region has the DNA TGTGCCAGCAGCCACCGAAAGGGACACCCCCACACTGAAGCTTTCTTT.

The chain combines TRBV2 with TRBJ2-7; 7 nucleotides line up with TRBD2. CDR3 length equals 13 residues. Looked up from germline, CDR1 is SNHLY and CDR2 is FYNNEI. The V and J ends lost 3 bases and 6 bases, in that order; junction bases with no gene match: 5. CDR3 residues: CASSDGLEVEQYF. The CDR3 nucleotides are TGTGCCAGCAGTGACGGACTAGAGGTCGAGCAGTACTTC.

The V call is TRBV7-9, the J call TRBJ2-7, with D possibly being TRBD1 (6 bases). Germline lookup yields CDR1 SEHNR and CDR2 FQNEAQ (reference sequence). The CDR3 extends over 13 amino acids. Trimming shortened V by 5 bases and J by 6 bases, and 14 bases separated the two germline ends. For the CDR3, the DNA is TGTGCCAGCAGCCCTTCACAGGGTTTCGAGCAGTACTTC. Amino acid sequence: CASSPSQGFEQYF.

This chain connects TRBV19 to TRBJ2-4, with TRBD2 matching 7 bases. Germline CDR1 and CDR2: LNHDA and SQIVND (reference sequence). This CDR3 comprises 14 residues. V gave up 3 bases and J gave up 6 bases; unmatched junction bases: 5. The CDR3 region is CASSIYSSGNIQYF. CDR3 DNA: TGTGCCAGTAGTATTTATTCTAGCGGAAACATTCAGTACTTC.